These 15 T cell receptor beta chains share one sample of origin, sequenced in a study of PD-L1 blockade in urothelial cancer. Time point: pretreatment peripheral blood. The data were produced by immunoSEQ multiplex PCR, yet TCRdb's version contains in-frame clones alone and is incomplete. Of about 87,000 clones listed, 80% to 90% are singletons. The sample consisted of PBMCs, taken around atezolizumab (anti-PD-L1) treatment. These receptors came from a woman aged 80 or over with urothelial cancer.

J is TRBJ1-2 and V is TRBV28; 9 bases are a match to TRBD1. The CDR3 runs 14 residues. Germline V gene data show CDR1 as MDHEN and CDR2 as SYDVKM. V gave up 5 bases and J gave up 6 bases; unmatched junction bases: 7. The CDR3 DNA sequence: TGTGCCAGCAGTCTCGGGAACAGGGGGCATGGCTACACCTTC. As protein: CASSLGNRGHGYTF.

The genes are TRBV5-6 and TRBJ2-2; the match to TRBD2 covers 13 bases. This CDR3 spans 17 amino acids. With V trimmed by 3 bases and J by 4 bases, 6 bases remained unmatched. CDR1 and CDR2 from the germline V gene are SGHDT and YYEEEE. The CDR3 coding sequence is TGTGCCAGCAGCTGGGGGACTAGCGGGACGGGCACCGGGGAGCTGTTTTTT. This codes for CASSWGTSGTGTGELFF.

V and J are TRBV5-6 and TRBJ2-6, with D perhaps matching TRBD1 (5 bases). Germline lookup yields CDR1 SGHDT and CDR2 YYEEEE. Trimming cost V 4 bases and J 0 bases, with 11 bases left between them. This CDR3 contains 16 residues. The CDR3 loop reads CASSRPGLSGANVLTF. The CDR3 DNA is TGTGCCAGCAGCCGACCAGGGCTCTCTGGGGCCAACGTCCTGACTTTC.

The CDR3 nucleotides are TGTGCCAGCAGTGACAGGGGGAAGTACGAGCAGTACTTC. It is translated as CASSDRGKYEQYF. The genes are TRBV25-1 and TRBJ2-7; the match to TRBD1 covers 7 bases. Germline V gene lookup returns CDR1 MGHDK and CDR2 SYGVNS. The length of the CDR3 is 13 residues. After removal of 3 bases from V and 4 bases from J, the junction contained 3 bases not matched to a gene.

The genes are TRBV19 and TRBJ2-5; TRBD2 agrees at 11 bases. The germline V gene has CDR1 LNHDA and CDR2 SQIVND (reference sequence). The junction had 9 bases not matched to a gene; V was cut back by 5 bases and J by 4 bases. The CDR3 length is 16 residues. The CDR3 here is CASSPGTSGVGETQYF. CDR3 DNA sequence: TGTGCCAGTAGTCCCGGGACTAGCGGAGTCGGAGAGACCCAGTACTTC.

The chain links TRBV2 to TRBJ1-2; the D is unclear. Trimming shortened V by 6 bases and J by 1 base, and 9 bases separated the two germline ends. The CDR3 sequence is 13 residues long. Germline V gene data show CDR1 as SNHLY and CDR2 as FYNNEI. The CDR3 reads CASSDTVNYGYTF. The CDR3 DNA follows: TGTGCCAGCAGCGACACAGTTAACTATGGCTACACCTTC.

The V gene is TRBV2, the J gene TRBJ1-5; D unclear. The CDR3 is 13 residues long. The germline V and J ends were trimmed by 6 bases and 2 bases, with 8 bases remaining between them. The germline V gene encodes CDR1 SNHLY and CDR2 FYNNEI. The CDR3 sequence is CASSSLRNQPQHF. The CDR3 DNA sequence: TGTGCCAGCAGCTCCCTACGCAATCAGCCCCAGCATTTT.

This chain's CDR3 is CASSATGTSYEQYF. Written as DNA, the CDR3 is TGTGCCAGCAGTGCCACAGGAACCTCCTACGAGCAGTACTTC. The chain links TRBV6-4 to TRBJ2-7; perhaps TRBD1 as D (5 bases). The CDR3 contains 14 residues. CDR1 is MRHNA, CDR2 SNTAGT, per germline. The V gene lost 4 bases and the J gene lost 0 bases, with 10 bases spanning the gap.

Points on this clone: The same CDR3 is also encoded by other DNA sequences in this sample. This rearrangement joins TRBV5-1 to TRBJ2-4; D possibly corresponds to TRBD2 (6 bases). The V and J ends lost 0 bases and 0 bases respectively, with 10 bases between them. The germline CDR1 and CDR2 sequences are SGHRS and YFSETQ. CDR3 length equals 16 residues. The CDR3 DNA is TGCGCCAGCAGCTTGGAGGGAGCGGGAGCCAAAAACATTCAGTACTTC. Translation: CASSLEGAGAKNIQYF. Supplemented by reference TRBV5-1 and TRBJ2-4, the full variable domain reads KAGVTQTPRYLIKTRGQQVTLSCSPISGHRSVSWYQQTPGQGLQFLFEYFSETQRNKGNFPGRFSGRQFSNSRSEMNVSTLELGDSALYLCASSLEGAGAKNIQYFGAGTRLSVL.

J is TRBJ1-2 and V is TRBV27; 10 bases agree with TRBD1. The CDR3 is made up of 14 amino acids. V gave up 7 bases and J gave up 8 bases; unmatched junction bases: 10. Germline V lookup: CDR1 MNHEY, CDR2 SMNVEV (reference sequence). CDR3 in DNA: TGTGCCAGCACCAAGACAGGGGGCGTGAACGGCTACACCTTC. Translation gives CASTKTGGVNGYTF.

The chain links TRBV28 to TRBJ1-5; 7 positions agree with TRBD1. The CDR3 has 14 residues. V shed 6 bases, J shed 7 bases, and the junction held 9 bases outside the gene matches. Germline assignment: CDR1 MDHEN and CDR2 SYDVKM. The CDR3 DNA is TGTGCCAGCAGCCGGAGACAGGGCACGCAGCCCCAGCATTTT. Encoded protein: CASSRRQGTQPQHF.

The V and J genes are TRBV9 and TRBJ2-1; unclear D gene. There are 15 residues in the CDR3. The V end was cut by 4 bases, the J end by 9 bases, with 20 bases between. The germline V gene has CDR1 SGDLS and CDR2 YYNGEE. The CDR3 nucleotides read TGTGCCAGCAGCAAACTTCTTTCGGGTGGTGGTGAGCAGTTCTTC. Encoded protein: CASSKLLSGGGEQFF. Combining the CDR3 with reference TRBV9 and TRBJ2-1 gives the whole variable domain DSGVTQTPKHLITATGQRVTLRCSPRSGDLSVYWYQQSLDQGLQFLIQYYNGEERAKGNILERFSAQQFPDLHSELNLSSLELGDSALYFCASSKLLSGGGEQFFGPGTRLTVL.

V and J are TRBV5-4 and TRBJ2-7; 8 bases are a match to TRBD2. The ends lost 4 bases at V and 3 bases at J; junction bases unmatched: 12. This CDR3 is built from 16 residues. CDR1 is SGHNT and CDR2 is YYREEE in the germline V gene (reference sequence). DNA for the CDR3: TGTGCCAGCAGCCCCGGGGGGCTAGCGGGCGTCTACGAGCAGTACTTC. This gives the protein CASSPGGLAGVYEQYF.

The chain employs TRBV7-2 and TRBJ2-1, with no clear D. The germline gives CDR1 SGHTA, CDR2 FQGNSA. V was clipped by 6 bases and J by 7 bases, with 10 bases between them. CDR3 size: 12 residues. CDR3 in DNA: TGTGCCAGCAGGATCCATGAGAATGAGCAGTTCTTC. It specifies CASRIHENEQFF.

The genes are TRBV5-1 and TRBJ1-1; a weak D match, TRBD1 (6 bases). Germline assignment: CDR1 SGHRS and CDR2 YFSETQ. Trimming took off 0 bases at V and 2 bases at J, with 11 bases between the two ends. There are 15 residues in the CDR3. CDR3 nucleotide sequence: TGCGCCAGCAGCTTGGTCGGGGGGCGTAACACTGAAGCTTTCTTT. It yields the protein CASSLVGGRNTEAFF. The full variable domain, with the rest looked up from reference TRBV5-1 and TRBJ1-1, is KAGVTQTPRYLIKTRGQQVTLSCSPISGHRSVSWYQQTPGQGLQFLFEYFSETQRNKGNFPGRFSGRQFSNSRSEMNVSTLELGDSALYLCASSLVGGRNTEAFFGQGTRLTVV.